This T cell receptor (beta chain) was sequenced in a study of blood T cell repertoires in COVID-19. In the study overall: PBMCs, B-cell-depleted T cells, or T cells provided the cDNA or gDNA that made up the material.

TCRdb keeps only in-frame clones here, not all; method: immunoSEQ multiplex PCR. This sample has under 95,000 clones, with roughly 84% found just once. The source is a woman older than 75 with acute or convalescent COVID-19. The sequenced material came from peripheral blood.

CDR3 sequence: CASSLGQGFTF. The DNA of the CDR3 is TGTGCCAGCAGCCTAGGACAGGGCTTTACCTTC. This rearrangement joins TRBV7-2 to TRBJ1-2; 8 nucleotides line up with TRBD1. In germline, CDR1 is SGHTA, CDR2 FQGNSA. The CDR3 has 11 amino acids. V shed 5 bases and J 14 bases; nucleotides not matched to a gene: 7.